Below, 25 T cell receptor beta chains from the same sample are listed, as sequenced in a study of cytomegalovirus exposure and HLA in healthy donors. The PCR contained 60 Vbeta and 13 Jbeta primers. Clones were sequenced by immunoSEQ multiplex PCR, and TCRdb holds only the in-frame ones, with some missing. The table lists some 140,000 clones, 70% to 80% of them singletons. The sequenced sample consisted of PBMCs. These receptor sequences come from a man aged 30-40 years in good health and CMV-seropositive.

In its sample, this clone was seen a few times. DNA of the CDR3: TGTGCCAGCAGTAGCCGGGGACTAGCGGGAGGTGAGCAGTACTTC. Residues: CASSSRGLAGGEQYF. V usage is TRBV28 and J usage is TRBJ2-7, with 15 nucleotides matching TRBD2. J was trimmed by 7 bases and V by 5 bases; bases with no gene match: 6. Germline V gene lookup returns CDR1 MDHEN and CDR2 SYDVKM. The CDR3 is 15 residues long.

The chain uses TRBV10-3 and TRBJ2-2; 9 bases are shared with TRBD2. J was trimmed by 5 bases and V by 2 bases; bases with no gene match: 3. Germline V gives CDR1 ENHRY, CDR2 SYGVKD. CDR3 length: 15 amino acids. The CDR3 DNA is TGTGCCATCAGTGAGGTAGCGGGAGAGACCGGGGAGCTGTTTTTT. Translation: CAISEVAGETGELFF.

The rearrangement links TRBV2 to TRBJ2-7; TRBD1 is a possible D gene (6 bases). The CDR3 is made up of 14 amino acids. Germline CDR1 is SNHLY and CDR2 is FYNNEI. Trimming removed 4 bases from V and 1 base from J, with 11 bases in between. DNA for the CDR3: TGTGCCAGCAGTGGCAGGACAGAATCCTACGAGCAGTACTTC. This sequence encodes CASSGRTESYEQYF. Combining the CDR3 with reference TRBV2 and TRBJ2-7 gives the whole variable domain EPEVTQTPSHQVTQMGQEVILRCVPISNHLYFYWYRQILGQKVEFLVSFYNNEISEKSEIFDDQFSVERPDGSNFTLKIRSTKLEDSAMYFCASSGRTESYEQYFGPGTRLTVT.

The chain combines TRBV6-6 with TRBJ2-7; D is undetermined. Germline V gene lookup returns CDR1 MNHNY and CDR2 SVGAGI (reference sequence). The V end was cut by 10 bases, the J end by 4 bases, with 14 bases between. CDR3 size: 12 residues. The CDR3: CATLGKKYEQYF. The CDR3 DNA reads as TGTGCCACTCTTGGCAAAAAGTACGAGCAGTACTTC.

V is TRBV19 and J is TRBJ1-1, with D uncertain. V was clipped by 5 bases and J by 0 bases, with 7 bases between them. CDR3 length equals 13 residues. Germline CDR1 LNHDA, CDR2 SQIVND (reference sequence). CDR3 residues: CASSLSVNTEAFF. The DNA of the CDR3 is TGTGCCAGTAGTCTGTCAGTGAACACTGAAGCTTTCTTT.

This chain connects TRBV28 to TRBJ2-1; 7 bases match TRBD2. Germline trimming cut 6 bases from V and 8 bases from J; bases unmatched to any gene: 13. This CDR3 is 15 amino acids long. Germline CDR1 MDHEN, CDR2 SYDVKM. The CDR3 loop reads CASSSLQGGADEQFF. In nucleotides, the CDR3 is TGTGCCAGCAGCTCACTGCAGGGAGGGGCCGATGAGCAGTTCTTC.

V and J are TRBV6-5 and TRBJ1-3, with unresolved D. The CDR3 covers 13 residues. V was pared by 4 bases and J by 2 bases, with 6 bases between. Per the germline V gene, CDR1 is MNHEY and CDR2 is SVGAGI. CDR3 in DNA: TGTGCCAGCAGTTTCACAACTGGAAACACCATATATTTT. It yields the protein CASSFTTGNTIYF.

This clone was detected only once. The DNA for the CDR3 is TGTGCCAGCAGCCCCGGTACTAGCGGCACCGGGGAGCTGTTTTTT. As protein: CASSPGTSGTGELFF. This chain connects TRBV14 to TRBJ2-2; 8 nucleotides match TRBD2. J was trimmed by 4 bases and V by 4 bases; bases with no gene match: 5. Germline V gene data show CDR1 as SGHDN and CDR2 as FVKESK. This CDR3 is 15 amino acids long.

A remark on this clone: Within the sample, other DNA sequences also encode this same CDR3. The chain carries TRBV9 and TRBJ2-5, with 11 bases matching TRBD2. J was trimmed by 4 bases and V by 0 bases; bases with no gene match: 5. This CDR3 spans 16 amino acids. Germline V lookup: CDR1 SGDLS, CDR2 YYNGEE. CDR3 nucleotides: TGTGCCAGCAGCGTAGACGGTAGCGGGAGGGGAGAGACCCAGTACTTC. Its protein is CASSVDGSGRGETQYF.

The CDR3 sequence: CASSQTGVGTEAFF. The CDR3 DNA follows: TGTGCCAGTAGTCAGACAGGGGTTGGAACTGAAGCTTTCTTT. The V call is TRBV19, the J call TRBJ1-1; 8 nucleotides align to TRBD1. CDR1 is LNHDA and CDR2 is SQIVND in the germline V gene (reference sequence). J lost 5 bases, V lost 5 bases, and 7 bases had no gene match. The CDR3 totals 14 residues. Drawing the rest from reference TRBV19 and TRBJ1-1, the complete variable domain is DGGITQSPKYLFRKEGQNVTLSCEQNLNHDAMYWYRQDPGQGLRLIYYSQIVNDFQKGDIAEGYSVSREKKESFPLTVTSAQKNPTAFYLCASSQTGVGTEAFFGQGTRLTVV.

This sequence joins TRBV28 and TRBJ2-7; 8 bases line up with TRBD1. Germline CDR1 and CDR2: MDHEN and SYDVKM. This CDR3 region has 14 residues. J lost 4 bases, V lost 6 bases, and 8 bases had no gene match. CDR3 region: CASSRTGTLYEQYF. DNA for the CDR3: TGTGCCAGCAGCAGGACAGGGACACTTTACGAGCAGTACTTC.

In the case of this clone: An end of the junction does not agree with germline; a read error may underlie this. V and J are TRBV2 and TRBJ1-4; TRBD1 aligns across 10 bases. Germline V gene data show CDR1 as SNHLY and CDR2 as FYNNEI. The CDR3 is 16 amino acids. CDR3 protein: CASSYPGQGSNQKLFF. CDR3 coding DNA: TGTGCCAGCAGTTATCCGGGACAGGGGTCTAATCAAAAACTGTTTTTT.

The J gene is TRBJ2-3, the V gene TRBV5-6, with D perhaps TRBD2 (6 bases). CDR1 is SGHDT, CDR2 YYEEEE, per germline. V lost 0 bases, J lost 3 bases, and 11 bases lay in between. The CDR3 runs to 15 residues. The CDR3: CASSLEQEGTDTQYF. For the CDR3, the DNA is TGTGCCAGCAGCTTGGAACAGGAGGGGACAGATACGCAGTATTTT. Full variable domain (outside the CDR3, taken from reference TRBV5-6 and TRBJ2-3): DAGVTQSPTHLIKTRGQQVTLRCSPKSGHDTVSWYQQALGQGPQFIFQYYEEEERQRGNFPDRFSGHQFPNYSSELNVNALLLGDSALYLCASSLEQEGTDTQYFGPGTRLTVL.

J is TRBJ2-7 and V is TRBV27; 8 positions agree with TRBD2. V lost 3 bases and J lost 3; bases outside the gene matches: 7. The CDR3 has 15 amino acids. The germline V gene encodes CDR1 MNHEY and CDR2 SMNVEV (reference sequence). CDR3 nucleotides: TGTGCCAGCAGTTTTTCCAGCGGGAGATTCTACGAGCAGTACTTC. Protein product: CASSFSSGRFYEQYF.

V gene TRBV27 combines with J gene TRBJ1-5; no definite D call. V dropped 2 bases and J dropped 4 bases, with 12 bases sitting between them. The CDR3 totals 15 residues. Germline V gives CDR1 MNHEY, CDR2 SMNVEV (reference sequence). This chain's CDR3 is CASSLGSGENQPQHF. DNA of the CDR3: TGTGCCAGCAGTTTAGGATCAGGTGAAAATCAGCCCCAGCATTTT.

Turning to this clone: Other nucleotide sequences from this sample produce the same CDR3. The genes are TRBV15 and TRBJ1-5; D gene ambiguous. Deletions cut 0 bases from V and 1 base from J, with 4 bases between. This CDR3 has 14 amino acids. CDR1 and CDR2 from the germline V gene are LNHNV and YYDKDF (reference sequence). CDR3 sequence (DNA): TGTGCCACCAGCAGAGATTCGAGCAATCAGCCCCAGCATTTT. Translation: CATSRDSSNQPQHF.

V is TRBV27 and J is TRBJ2-3, with 10 bases lining up with TRBD2. This CDR3 has 16 amino acids. CDR1 and CDR2 from the germline V gene are MNHEY and SMNVEV (reference sequence). The junction had 11 bases not matched to a gene; V was cut back by 5 bases and J by 6 bases. The CDR3: CASSPRLAGALDTQYF. In DNA, the CDR3 is TGTGCCAGCAGTCCTCGACTAGCGGGTGCTCTGGATACGCAGTATTTT.

The chain links TRBV14 to TRBJ1-2, with 7 positions matching TRBD1. Germline V lookup: CDR1 SGHDN, CDR2 FVKESK. Trimming removed 3 bases from V and 4 bases from J; junction bases left unmatched: 5. The CDR3 loop spans 14 amino acids. DNA for the CDR3: TGTGCCAGCAGCCAGAACAGGGGTTCCTATGGCTACACCTTC. This gives the protein CASSQNRGSYGYTF.

This clone was seen only a few times. This chain uses TRBV2 with TRBJ1-1; a weak D match, TRBD1 (5 bases). CDR3 size: 15 residues. The germline V gene has CDR1 SNHLY and CDR2 FYNNEI. Trimming took off 6 bases at V and 0 bases at J, with 14 bases between the two ends. The CDR3 DNA is TGTGCCAGCAGCGCGGACAACCGGATGAACACTGAAGCTTTCTTT. This translates into CASSADNRMNTEAFF.

V and J are TRBV28 and TRBJ1-1; D not resolved. V gave up 5 bases and J gave up 2 bases, with 6 bases separating them. This CDR3 region has 12 residues. CDR1 is MDHEN and CDR2 is SYDVKM in the germline V gene. The CDR3 here is CASSLVNTEAFF. Written as DNA, the CDR3 is TGTGCCAGCAGTCTCGTCAACACTGAAGCTTTCTTT. Together with reference TRBV28 and TRBJ1-1, the CDR3 gives the full variable domain: DVKVTQSSRYLVKRTGEKVFLECVQDMDHENMFWYRQDPGLGLRLIYFSYDVKMKEKGDIPEGYSVSREKKERFSLILESASTNQTSMYLCASSLVNTEAFFGQGTRLTVV.

The chain uses TRBV4-2 and TRBJ2-1; TRBD2 aligns across 12 bases. Germline V lookup: CDR1 LGHNA, CDR2 YNFKEQ. With 0 bases clipped from V and 7 bases from J, the junction kept 13 bases outside the gene matches. The CDR3 contains 19 residues. CDR3 loop: CASSQDASFLAGGLNEQFF. In DNA form, the CDR3 reads TGTGCCAGCAGCCAAGATGCATCGTTTCTAGCGGGAGGGCTTAATGAGCAGTTCTTC.

The chain joins TRBV5-1 to TRBJ2-7; 9 bases align to TRBD2. CDR3 length: 18 amino acids. Germline V CDR1 and CDR2: SGHRS, YFSETQ. Trimming cost V 3 bases and J 2 bases; bases outside gene matches: 15. The CDR3 is CASSYREATSGTPYEQYF. CDR3 coding DNA: TGCGCCAGCAGCTACAGGGAGGCGACTAGCGGCACCCCCTACGAGCAGTACTTC.

This clone was counted a few times. The V and J genes are TRBV19 and TRBJ2-2; TRBD2 is a possible D gene (5 bases). Trimming pared 6 bases from V and 6 bases from J, leaving 20 bases between. The CDR3 length is 16 residues. Germline CDR1 LNHDA, CDR2 SQIVND (reference sequence). The DNA of the CDR3 is TGTGCCAGTAGCCAGGCGGGCTGGTTATCCCCCGGGGAGCTGTTTTTT. It encodes CASSQAGWLSPGELFF.

On this clone: Other DNA variants within this sample encode the same CDR3. This chain uses TRBV5-4 with TRBJ2-7; D perhaps matches TRBD1 (6 bases). V was trimmed by 1 base and J by 1 base, leaving 6 bases between them. The CDR3 loop spans 13 amino acids. Germline assignment: CDR1 SGHNT and CDR2 YYREEE (reference sequence). The CDR3 DNA reads TGTGCCAGCAGCTTGCAGGGGTCCTACGAGCAGTACTTC. Its translation is CASSLQGSYEQYF.

This clone was found once. Additional DNA sequences in this sample encode the identical CDR3. The chain links TRBV5-4 to TRBJ2-3, with 8 nucleotides matching TRBD2. This CDR3 spans 16 amino acids. CDR1 and CDR2 from the germline V gene are SGHNT and YYREEE (reference sequence). Trimming removed 0 bases from V and 6 bases from J; junction bases left unmatched: 9. The CDR3, as DNA: TGTGCCAGCAGCTTGGATCCGGGGGGGAAGGGGGATACGCAGTATTTT. Translation gives CASSLDPGGKGDTQYF.